This TCR beta chain was sequenced in a study of glioma-infiltrating T cells. Study-level background: Glioblastomas were WHO grade IV, sampled at first diagnosis; low-grade were grade II. General observations from the study: Signature shared blood CDR3 motifs were enriched in low-divergence and depleted in high-divergence patients. Non-neoplastic patients had below-expected tissue-blood divergence, while all gliomas exceeded expectation.

Using RNA template, CDR3s of TCR alpha and beta were amplified with iRepertoire arm-PCR. TCRdb re-derived calls from the multiplex PCR reads in MiXCR, one entry per CDR3 protein. The sample records more than 300,000 distinct CDR3 sequences, 41% being singletons. Notes on this clonotype: What it recognizes is unknown. The junction differs from germline at one of its ends, possibly a read error.

The CDR3 is 15 amino acids. The germline V gene has CDR1 ENHRY and CDR2 SYGVKD. The specimen sequenced was glioma tissue, nonneoplastic brain tissue, or PBMCs (not recorded which). V is TRBV10-3 and J is TRBJ1-6; possible D gene TRBD1, 5 bases. The TCR comes from a human donor with low-grade glioma or glioblastoma, undergoing nonglioma brain surgery, or in good health (not recorded which). The CDR3 is CAISEGVSYSSPLHF. The CDR3 region has the DNA TGTGCCATCAGTGAAGGGGTTTCCTATAGTTCACCCCTCCACTTT.